This T cell receptor (beta chain) was identified in a study of shared clonotypes between healthy human individuals. The study, taken as a whole, reports: Relative to memory subsets, naive subsets generally showed larger estimated richness.

The V gene's germline CDR1 is LGHNA and CDR2 YSLEER. Trimming stripped 0 bases from V and 3 bases from J, with 9 bases between. The CDR3 totals 15 residues. Assay: immunoSEQ multiplex PCR; the TCRdb copy retains only in-frame clones and omits some. This repertoire shows over a million clones, approximately 76% found once; its top ten account for about 1.5%. This clone occurred once. As yet, its antigen is unknown. Sequencing input: memory CD4+ T cells sorted from blood. Subset here: CD45RA-negative fraction. The origin of this receptor is a man between 18 and 35 years old in good health. The J gene is TRBJ1-5, the V gene TRBV4-3, with D unresolved. The CDR3 coding sequence is TGCGCCAGCAGCCAAGAACTGAGCGTCAATCAGCCCCAGCATTTT. Translation gives CASSQELSVNQPQHF.